Presented here are 16 T cell receptor beta chains from one specimen sequenced in a study of blood T cell repertoires in COVID-19. Only in-frame clones appear in the TCRdb table, and some are missing; sequencing was by immunoSEQ multiplex PCR. The sample has approximately 51,000 clones, around 90% seen once. Sequencing was carried out using peripheral blood. These receptors were collected from a man between 65 and 80 years old with active COVID-19.

The V gene is TRBV28, the J gene TRBJ1-2; 7 nucleotides align to TRBD1. V lost 4 bases and J lost 6; bases outside the gene matches: 14. The germline V gene encodes CDR1 MDHEN and CDR2 SYDVKM. The CDR3 runs 16 residues. The CDR3 protein is CASSSAGETGMDGYTF. In DNA form, the CDR3 reads TGTGCCAGCAGTTCAGCGGGGGAGACAGGGATGGATGGCTACACCTTC.

This chain connects TRBV30 to TRBJ1-1, with D possibly being TRBD1 (5 bases). In germline, CDR1 is GTSNPN, CDR2 SVGIG (reference sequence). Trimming removed 6 bases from V and 3 bases from J, with 11 bases in between. CDR3 size: 12 residues. The CDR3 sequence is CACPGGDTEAFF. CDR3 coding DNA: TGTGCCTGCCCTGGGGGGGACACTGAAGCTTTCTTT.

This chain joins TRBV18 and TRBJ1-1; 9 nucleotides match TRBD1. The CDR3 is 15 amino acids. After removal of 3 bases from V and 0 bases from J, the junction contained 2 bases not matched to a gene. CDR1 KGHSH and CDR2 LQKENI come from the germline V gene. Here the CDR3 DNA reads TGTGCCAGCTCACCCGGGACAGGGATGAACACTGAAGCTTTCTTT. Encoded protein: CASSPGTGMNTEAFF.

The chain's CDR3 is CASSGGQGKYIGNQPQHF. CDR3 coding DNA: TGTGCCAGTAGTGGGGGACAGGGAAAATATATTGGCAATCAGCCCCAGCATTTT. The J gene is TRBJ1-5, the V gene TRBV19; 9 nucleotides match TRBD1. This CDR3 spans 18 amino acids. Trimming removed 5 bases from V and 2 bases from J; junction bases left unmatched: 13. From germline, CDR1 is LNHDA and CDR2 SQIVND (reference sequence). The full variable domain, in which reference TRBV19 and TRBJ1-5 provide the parts outside the CDR3, is DGGITQSPKYLFRKEGQNVTLSCEQNLNHDAMYWYRQDPGQGLRLIYYSQIVNDFQKGDIAEGYSVSREKKESFPLTVTSAQKNPTAFYLCASSGGQGKYIGNQPQHFGDGTRLSIL.

This chain connects TRBV11-2 to TRBJ2-7; tentatively, D is TRBD1 (6 bases). The CDR3 covers 15 residues. The V gene's germline CDR1 is SGHAT and CDR2 FQNNGV. Trimming took 5 bases from V and 3 from J, leaving 17 bases between them. The CDR3: CASSRPGQSLYEQYF. DNA for the CDR3: TGTGCCAGCAGCCGCCCCGGACAGTCACTCTACGAGCAGTACTTC.

The rearrangement uses TRBV3-1 (or the pseudogene TRBV3-2) and TRBJ2-1; TRBD2 matches at 7 bases. V trimming: 0 bases; J trimming: 3 bases; junction bases outside the gene matches: 5. Germline V gene sequence: CDR1 LGHDT, CDR2 YNNKEL (reference sequence). The CDR3 runs to 16 residues. CDR3: CASSQDGGGFYNEQFF. CDR3 in DNA: TGTGCCAGCAGCCAAGATGGGGGGGGGTTCTACAATGAGCAGTTCTTC.

The V gene is TRBV18, the J gene TRBJ2-2; no clear D gene. Germline CDR1 reads KGHSH; CDR2 reads LQKENI. This CDR3 region has 13 residues. V lost 3 bases and J lost 6, with 8 bases in between. CDR3 DNA sequence: TGTGCCAGCTCACCCAGTGGAGCCGGGGAGCTGTTTTTT. Translated: CASSPSGAGELFF.

This clone has only one observation. This rearrangement joins TRBV28 to TRBJ1-2; D ambiguous. The ends were cut back, 8 bases at V and 0 bases at J, with 10 bases in the middle. The CDR3 is 13 residues long. The germline gives CDR1 MDHEN, CDR2 SYDVKM. The CDR3 is CASVPGTNYGYTF. CDR3 sequence (DNA): TGTGCCAGCGTTCCGGGTACTAACTATGGCTACACCTTC.

This chain joins TRBV30 and TRBJ2-3; maybe TRBD2 (6 bases). There are 12 residues in the CDR3. The germline V and J ends were trimmed by 2 bases and 8 bases, with 11 bases remaining between them. The germline gives CDR1 GTSNPN, CDR2 SVGIG (reference sequence). CDR3 residues: CAWSLSGGTQYF. The CDR3 DNA reads as TGTGCCTGGAGTCTTAGCGGAGGTACGCAGTATTTT.

The CDR3 is CASSATGLGSPLHF. The CDR3 DNA is TGTGCCAGCAGTGCCACAGGGCTGGGTTCACCCCTCCACTTT. The chain uses TRBV6-4 and TRBJ1-6; maybe TRBD1 (6 bases). The V and J ends lost 4 bases and 9 bases respectively, with 13 bases between them. CDR1 is MRHNA and CDR2 is SNTAGT in the germline V gene. This CDR3 spans 14 amino acids.

This clone was recorded once. This chain links TRBV18 with TRBJ2-1; possible D gene TRBD2, 5 bases. V was trimmed by 3 bases and J by 5 bases, leaving 8 bases between them. CDR1 and CDR2 (germline): KGHSH, LQKENI. The CDR3 runs to 13 residues. The CDR3 region has the DNA TGTGCCAGCTCACCCGGGATAAACAATGAGCAGTTCTTC. It specifies CASSPGINNEQFF.

The rearrangement joins TRBV5-1 to TRBJ1-4; no firm D call. The CDR3 has 16 amino acids. The germline V and J ends were trimmed by 0 bases and 0 bases, with 9 bases remaining between them. In germline, CDR1 is SGHRS, CDR2 YFSETQ. The CDR3 loop reads CASSLGGVTTNEKLFF. The CDR3 DNA is TGCGCCAGCAGCTTGGGGGGAGTAACAACTAATGAAAAACTGTTTTTT.

The chain joins TRBV5-1 to TRBJ2-6, with TRBD1 as a possible D gene (6 bases). This CDR3 region has 14 residues. The V and J ends lost 5 bases and 0 bases respectively, with 6 bases between them. Germline assignment: CDR1 SGHRS and CDR2 YFSETQ. The CDR3 is CASRDSSGANVLTF. The DNA for the CDR3 is TGCGCCAGCAGGGACAGCTCTGGGGCCAACGTCCTGACTTTC.

The CDR3, as DNA: TGCGCCAGCAGCCAAGATGGAGGCAGGTCAAGAGAGCAGTTCTTC. Amino acid sequence: CASSQDGGRSREQFF. The chain is built from TRBV4-1 and TRBJ2-1, with TRBD2 as a possible D gene (5 bases). The germline CDR1 and CDR2 sequences are MGHRA and YSYEKL. This CDR3 comprises 15 residues. Trimming took 0 bases from V and 10 from J, leaving 16 bases between them.

The V gene is TRBV2, the J gene TRBJ1-3; D is unresolved. The CDR3 covers 13 residues. V shed 7 bases and J shed 0 bases, with 7 bases lying between them. The germline CDR1 and CDR2 sequences are SNHLY and FYNNEI. Here the CDR3 reads CASNRISGNTIYF. DNA of the CDR3: TGTGCCAGCAATAGAATCTCTGGAAACACCATATATTTT.

The V gene is TRBV6-5, the J gene TRBJ1-3; D unresolved. Germline V CDR1 and CDR2: MNHEY, SVGAGI. This CDR3 has 15 amino acids. Trimming removed 5 bases at V and 2 bases at J, with 13 bases between. CDR3 DNA sequence: TGTGCCAGCAGTCCACGTGGGCAAACTGGAAACACCATATATTTT. Its protein is CASSPRGQTGNTIYF.